These 18 T cell receptor beta chains were sequenced from one sample in a study of T cells in Graves' hyperthyroidism and ophthalmopathy. RNA transcripts provided the source from which TCR beta CDR3 regions were amplified. Initially, a first-round RT-PCR of the TCR CDR3 employed the HTBI primer set. One entry per CDR3 protein, called by TCRdb with MiXCR from the multiplex PCR reads. The table includes about 610,000 distinct CDR3 sequences, roughly 15% detected once. The sequenced material came from blood. The source of these receptors is a woman aged 40 to 50 with Graves' ophthalmopathy.

In this sample, this clonotype turned up many times. The chain uses TRBV7-2 and TRBJ1-2; D ambiguous. V lost 0 bases to trimming and J lost 6 bases, with 8 bases between them. The CDR3 extends over 13 amino acids. CDR1 is SGHTA and CDR2 is FQGNSA in the germline V gene. CDR3 residues: CASSLAAEDGYTF. The CDR3 DNA sequence: TGTGCCAGCAGCTTAGCGGCAGAAGATGGCTACACCTTC.

This clonotype has ten or more counts. The chain couples TRBV12-3 or TRBV12-4 to TRBJ1-2; unclear D gene. The CDR3 is 13 amino acids. With 6 bases removed from V and 7 bases from J, the gap between germline ends came to 15 bases. DNA of the CDR3: TGTGCCAGCAGCCGTGGTGTGAAGTCTGGCTACACCTTC. Translated: CASSRGVKSGYTF.

The rearrangement links TRBV12-3 or TRBV12-4 to TRBJ2-5; TRBD2 aligns across 14 bases. This CDR3 comprises 17 residues. V lost 3 bases, J lost 4 bases, and 7 bases stayed unmatched. The chain's CDR3 is CASSFPGLAGDGETQYF. DNA of the CDR3: TGTGCCAGCAGTTTCCCGGGACTAGCGGGAGACGGAGAGACCCAGTACTTC.

This clonotype has just a few counts. The chain links TRBV15 to TRBJ1-1; D gene ambiguous. In germline, CDR1 is LNHNV, CDR2 YYDKDF (reference sequence). V lost 5 bases to trimming and J lost 0 bases, with 10 bases between them. The CDR3 sequence is 14 residues long. CDR3 amino acids: CATSRRGMNTEAFF. For the CDR3, the DNA is TGTGCCACCAGCCGTCGTGGGATGAACACTGAAGCTTTCTTT.

This clonotype was recorded many times. The J gene is TRBJ2-4, the V gene TRBV12-3 or TRBV12-4, with 10 bases aligning to TRBD2. The CDR3 is 16 residues long. V trimming: 6 bases; J trimming: 5 bases; junction bases outside the gene matches: 10. CDR3 coding DNA: TGTGCCAGCAGAGGCTGGCTAGCGGGAGAGCAAAACATTCAGTACTTC. This translates into CASRGWLAGEQNIQYF.

This clonotype appeared many times. This rearrangement joins TRBV28 to TRBJ1-5, with D perhaps matching TRBD1 (5 bases). Germline values: CDR1 MDHEN, CDR2 SYDVKM. The CDR3 is 15 residues long. Trimming took off 5 bases at V and 2 bases at J, with 13 bases between the two ends. The CDR3 sequence is CASSLGLGGNQPQHF. The CDR3 nucleotides are TGTGCCAGCAGTCTCGGGCTAGGGGGCAATCAGCCCCAGCATTTT.

The table lists this clonotype with many counts. The chain joins TRBV28 to TRBJ2-7; 7 bases line up with TRBD2. This CDR3 is 16 amino acids long. Trimming at V came to 1 base and at J to 6 bases, leaving 12 bases not matched to a gene. CDR1 MDHEN and CDR2 SYDVKM come from the germline V gene. CDR3 amino acids: CASSLFGLAVMGEQYF. CDR3 in DNA: TGTGCCAGCAGTTTATTTGGGCTAGCGGTGATGGGCGAGCAGTACTTC. The full variable domain, with the rest looked up from reference TRBV28 and TRBJ2-7, is DVKVTQSSRYLVKRTGEKVFLECVQDMDHENMFWYRQDPGLGLRLIYFSYDVKMKEKGDIPEGYSVSREKKERFSLILESASTNQTSMYLCASSLFGLAVMGEQYFGPGTRLTVT.

This clonotype was seen at least ten times. The chain is built from TRBV6-1 and TRBJ1-1; TRBD1 is a possible D gene (5 bases). This CDR3 contains 12 residues. Looked up from germline, CDR1 is MNHNS and CDR2 is SASEGT. V was cut by 5 bases and J by 7 bases, with 11 bases left in between. The CDR3, as DNA: TGTGCCAGCAGTACACGGGGCTATGAAGCTTTCTTT. Translated, it gives CASSTRGYEAFF.

J is TRBJ2-7 and V is TRBV4-1; TRBD1 matches 8 bases. There are 15 residues in the CDR3. The germline V gene has CDR1 MGHRA and CDR2 YSYEKL. V gave up 1 base and J gave up 6 bases; unmatched junction bases: 8. CDR3 sequence (DNA): TGCGCCAGCAGCCAAGTTGATGACAGGGGTTTCGAGCAGTACTTC. Its protein is CASSQVDDRGFEQYF.

V is TRBV7-8 and J is TRBJ2-4, with 7 bases fitting TRBD2. Germline V gives CDR1 SGHVS, CDR2 FQNEAQ. This CDR3 has 17 amino acids. V lost 3 bases, J lost 3 bases, and 11 bases stayed unmatched. The CDR3: CASSFSAAGDNKNIQYF. The DNA of the CDR3 is TGTGCCAGCAGCTTCTCGGCGGCGGGAGATAACAAAAACATTCAGTACTTC. The complete variable domain, with remaining parts taken from reference TRBV7-8 and TRBJ2-4, reads GAGVSQSPRYKVAKRGQDVALRCDPISGHVSLFWYQQALGQGPEFLTYFQNEAQLDKSGLPSDRFFAERPEGSVSTLKIQRTQQEDSAVYLCASSFSAAGDNKNIQYFGAGTRLSVL.

The chain combines TRBV12-3 or TRBV12-4 with TRBJ2-7; no firm D call. The CDR3 extends over 13 amino acids. Trimming removed 3 bases from V and 2 bases from J, with 8 bases in between. CDR3 coding DNA: TGTGCCAGCAGTTTGATGGCAGCCTACGAGCAGTACTTC. This translates into CASSLMAAYEQYF.

This clonotype was seen repeatedly, ten times or more. V gene TRBV6-1 combines with J gene TRBJ2-7; no reliable D call. V lost 6 bases and J lost 2, with 11 bases in between. The CDR3 loop spans 13 amino acids. Germline V gene data show CDR1 as MNHNS and CDR2 as SASEGT. The CDR3 spells CASSDLLTYEQYF. The CDR3 coding sequence is TGTGCCAGCAGCGACTTACTTACCTACGAGCAGTACTTC.

This clonotype was recorded at least ten times. The chain recombines TRBV28 with TRBJ1-1, with unresolved D. Trimming removed 3 bases at V and 5 bases at J, with 13 bases between. This CDR3 has 14 amino acids. Germline CDR1 and CDR2: MDHEN and SYDVKM. The DNA of the CDR3 is TGTGCCAGCAGTTTTCTTAGCTGGGGAACTGAAGCTTTCTTT. Translation: CASSFLSWGTEAFF. The entire variable domain, with the rest obtained from reference TRBV28 and TRBJ1-1, is as follows: DVKVTQSSRYLVKRTGEKVFLECVQDMDHENMFWYRQDPGLGLRLIYFSYDVKMKEKGDIPEGYSVSREKKERFSLILESASTNQTSMYLCASSFLSWGTEAFFGQGTRLTVV.

The sample holds many counts of this clonotype. V usage is TRBV10-3 and J usage is TRBJ2-5, with 12 bases lining up with TRBD2. In germline, CDR1 is ENHRY, CDR2 SYGVKD. The CDR3 has 15 amino acids. The V gene end was trimmed by 2 bases and the J gene end by 4 bases; junction bases not matched to a gene: 2. The DNA for the CDR3 is TGTGCCATCAGTGAGCTAGCGGGAGGGTCAGAGACCCAGTACTTC. Translating it yields CAISELAGGSETQYF.

This chain connects TRBV6-2 or TRBV6-3 to TRBJ2-5; D ambiguous. With 9 bases removed from V and 5 bases from J, the gap between germline ends came to 16 bases. This CDR3 region has 13 residues. Germline CDR1 reads MNHEY; CDR2 reads SVGEGT. CDR3 nucleotides: TGTGCCAGTCATTCCCACCAAGAGGAGACCCAGTACTTC. It translates to CASHSHQEETQYF.

In its sample, this clonotype was seen many times. The rearrangement uses TRBV5-1 and TRBJ2-7; D might be TRBD1 or TRBD2, each matching 5 bases. Germline V gene lookup returns CDR1 SGHRS and CDR2 YFSETQ. The ends were cut back, 1 base at V and 0 bases at J, with 11 bases in the middle. There are 15 residues in the CDR3. The CDR3 loop is CASSLMGTVSYEQYF. For the CDR3, the DNA is TGCGCCAGCAGCTTGATGGGGACCGTCTCCTACGAGCAGTACTTC.

This clonotype was seen repeatedly, ten times or more. J is TRBJ2-7 and V is TRBV11-3; D is perhaps TRBD2 (6 bases). CDR3 length: 15 amino acids. The V end lost 5 bases, the J end lost 2 bases, and 16 bases lay between the germline ends. The germline gives CDR1 SGHNT, CDR2 YENEEA. Written as DNA, the CDR3 is TGTGCCAGCAGCCCAGGGACTGCCAGAGCCTACGAGCAGTACTTC. Encoded protein: CASSPGTARAYEQYF.

V is TRBV5-1 and J is TRBJ2-2; TRBD2 aligns across 7 bases. The J segment lost 5 bases and the V segment lost 0 bases, leaving 7 bases of the junction unmatched. CDR1 is SGHRS and CDR2 is YFSETQ in the germline V gene. The CDR3 runs to 16 residues. The CDR3 loop is CASSLEGGSRTGELFF. CDR3 bases: TGCGCCAGCAGCTTGGAAGGCGGGAGCAGGACCGGGGAGCTGTTTTTT.